A selection of T cell receptor beta chains follows, all from one sample in a study of T cell responses to AZD1222 COVID-19 vaccine. Measured with immunoSEQ multiplex PCR; TCRdb has only the in-frame clones, and not every one. This table has over 70,000 clones, about 85% appearing once. Sequences were derived from peripheral blood, sampled on day 0 of AZD1222 vaccination. Receptor source: an adult in good health. Each CDR3 is given with its conserved first and last residue. Each record gives: clone size, D gene, J gene, V gene, CDR3 DNA, CDR3 protein. A D gene is named only where the DNA matches it firmly. Expanded clones get a size class; other rows say once, few or many, or leave the size out.

abundance: NA
d_gene: TRBD1
j_gene: TRBJ1-5
v_gene: TRBV4-2
CDR3nt: TGTGCCAGCAGCCACGGACAGGGGAGTAGCAATCAGCCCCAGCATTTT
CDR3aa: CASSHGQGSSNQPQHF

abundance: NA
d_gene: NA
j_gene: TRBJ2-5
v_gene: TRBV5-1
CDR3nt: TGCGCCCCCCGGATCAGCGCACTCCAAGAGACCCAGTACTTC
CDR3aa: CAPRISALQETQYF

abundance: NA
d_gene: TRBD2
j_gene: TRBJ2-1
v_gene: TRBV7-9
CDR3nt: TGTGCCAGCAGCTTACGGGAGGGGAGCTCCTACAATGAGCAGTTCTTC
CDR3aa: CASSLREGSSYNEQFF

abundance: NA
d_gene: TRBD2
j_gene: TRBJ2-7
v_gene: TRBV11-2
CDR3nt: TGTGCCAGCAGCCCAGTAGGAAGGACTAGCGGGACCCCCTACGAGCAGTACTTC
CDR3aa: CASSPVGRTSGTPYEQYF

abundance: NA
d_gene: NA
j_gene: TRBJ1-5
v_gene: TRBV7-2
CDR3nt: TGTGCCAGCAGCTTGTTTAGCAATCAGCCCCAGCATTTT
CDR3aa: CASSLFSNQPQHF

abundance: once
d_gene: NA
j_gene: TRBJ2-1
v_gene: TRBV29-1
CDR3nt: TGCAGCGTTGATCCGCGGAGGGGGAGGGAGCAGTTCTTC
CDR3aa: CSVDPRRGREQFF

abundance: NA
d_gene: NA
j_gene: TRBJ2-1
v_gene: TRBV11-2
CDR3nt: TGTGCCAGCAGCTTCCTGGACGGTTACAATGAGCAGTTCTTC
CDR3aa: CASSFLDGYNEQFF

abundance: NA
d_gene: NA
j_gene: TRBJ1-2
v_gene: TRBV3-1/TRBV3-2
CDR3nt: TGTGCCAGCAGCCCTTCGGACGGATACTATGGCTACACCTTC
CDR3aa: CASSPSDGYYGYTF

abundance: NA
d_gene: TRBD2
j_gene: TRBJ2-3
v_gene: TRBV20-1
CDR3nt: TGCAGTGCTAGTGGCAGGACTAGCGGGGACCTCACAGATACGCAGTATTTT
CDR3aa: CSASGRTSGDLTDTQYF

abundance: once
d_gene: NA
j_gene: TRBJ2-7
v_gene: TRBV3-1/TRBV3-2
CDR3nt: TGTGCCAGCAGCCAAGATTCGGGGCTACCGTACGAGCAGTACTTC
CDR3aa: CASSQDSGLPYEQYF

abundance: NA
d_gene: TRBD1
j_gene: TRBJ1-2
v_gene: TRBV27
CDR3nt: TGTGCCAGCAGTCCCATGGACAGGGCTGGAGGGTATGGCTACACCTTC
CDR3aa: CASSPMDRAGGYGYTF

abundance: NA
d_gene: TRBD1
j_gene: TRBJ1-1
v_gene: TRBV18
CDR3nt: TGTGCCAGCATTCAAACCCGGGGACAGCAAAACACTGAAGCTTTCTTT
CDR3aa: CASIQTRGQQNTEAFF

abundance: once
d_gene: TRBD2
j_gene: TRBJ2-1
v_gene: TRBV7-9
CDR3nt: TGTGCCAGCAGGGCGGGAGCTTCCTACAATGAGCAGTTCTTC
CDR3aa: CASRAGASYNEQFF

abundance: many
d_gene: NA
j_gene: TRBJ2-7
v_gene: TRBV10-2
CDR3nt: TGCGCCAAATCCCCGGACAGAAATTACGAGCAGTACTTC
CDR3aa: CAKSPDRNYEQYF

abundance: NA
d_gene: NA
j_gene: TRBJ2-3
v_gene: TRBV9
CDR3nt: TGTGCCAGCAGCGTAGAGGTTCCAGATACGCAGTATTTT
CDR3aa: CASSVEVPDTQYF

abundance: NA
d_gene: NA
j_gene: TRBJ1-4
v_gene: TRBV7-9
CDR3nt: TGTGCCAGCAGCTTGGGTAATGAAAAACTGTTTTTT
CDR3aa: CASSLGNEKLFF

abundance: NA
d_gene: NA
j_gene: TRBJ1-2
v_gene: TRBV9
CDR3nt: TGTGCCAGCAGCGTATTTCAGGGGTCGAACTATGGCTACACCTTC
CDR3aa: CASSVFQGSNYGYTF

abundance: few
d_gene: TRBD2
j_gene: TRBJ2-1
v_gene: TRBV12-3/TRBV12-4
CDR3nt: TGTGCCAGCAGTCGGACTAGCCCTAGCACCCAGTTCTTC
CDR3aa: CASSRTSPSTQFF

abundance: NA
d_gene: TRBD2
j_gene: TRBJ2-1
v_gene: TRBV11-3
CDR3nt: TGTGCCAGCAGCGTATCGGGACTAGCCACGGGAGAGCAGTTCTTC
CDR3aa: CASSVSGLATGEQFF

abundance: NA
d_gene: TRBD1
j_gene: TRBJ1-1
v_gene: TRBV7-3
CDR3nt: TGTGCCAGCAGCTACGACAGGGGGAACACTGAAGCTTTCTTT
CDR3aa: CASSYDRGNTEAFF

abundance: NA
d_gene: TRBD2
j_gene: TRBJ2-1
v_gene: TRBV5-4
CDR3nt: TGTGCCAGCAGTTACCTAGCGGGAGTTGGTTACAATGAGCAGTTCTTC
CDR3aa: CASSYLAGVGYNEQFF

abundance: NA
d_gene: TRBD2
j_gene: TRBJ2-1
v_gene: TRBV3-1/TRBV3-2
CDR3nt: TGTGCCAGCAGCCAAGATCAGAGCGGGAGGGCCGACCCAACGGCATTCGAGCAGTTCTTC
CDR3aa: CASSQDQSGRADPTAFEQFF

abundance: NA
d_gene: NA
j_gene: TRBJ1-1
v_gene: TRBV19
CDR3nt: TGTGCCAGTAGTATAGGGAGGTCTGAAGCTTTCTTT
CDR3aa: CASSIGRSEAFF

abundance: NA
d_gene: NA
j_gene: TRBJ2-3
v_gene: TRBV14
CDR3nt: TGTGCCAGCAGCCAAGACCTCACAGATACGCAGTATTTT
CDR3aa: CASSQDLTDTQYF

abundance: NA
d_gene: NA
j_gene: TRBJ1-1
v_gene: TRBV6-5
CDR3nt: TGTGCCAGCAGTTATTGGTCGGACACTGAAGCTTTCTTT
CDR3aa: CASSYWSDTEAFF

abundance: NA
d_gene: NA
j_gene: TRBJ1-1
v_gene: TRBV6-5
CDR3nt: TGTGCCAGCGGATCGGGATATTCCGGTGAAGCTTTCTTT
CDR3aa: CASGSGYSGEAFF

abundance: NA
d_gene: NA
j_gene: TRBJ1-1
v_gene: TRBV6-5
CDR3nt: TGTGCCAGCAGCAAACAACTGACTGAAGCTTTCTTT
CDR3aa: CASSKQLTEAFF

abundance: NA
d_gene: NA
j_gene: TRBJ1-5
v_gene: TRBV29-1
CDR3nt: TGCAGCGTCCTGACGGGACCCTCAGCGCCCCAGCATTTT
CDR3aa: CSVLTGPSAPQHF

abundance: NA
d_gene: NA
j_gene: TRBJ2-2
v_gene: TRBV5-4
CDR3nt: TGTGCCAGCAGCAGCCCCGCGAACACCGGGGAGCTGTTTTTT
CDR3aa: CASSSPANTGELFF

abundance: NA
d_gene: NA
j_gene: TRBJ1-3
v_gene: TRBV5-1
CDR3nt: TGCGCCAGCAGCTTGGGCGGGTTAGTGAGCGGAAACACCATATATTTT
CDR3aa: CASSLGGLVSGNTIYF

abundance: once
d_gene: NA
j_gene: TRBJ2-5
v_gene: TRBV7-9
CDR3nt: TGTGCCAGCAACGACTGGGAGGGGGGAGAGACCCAGTACTTC
CDR3aa: CASNDWEGGETQYF

abundance: NA
d_gene: NA
j_gene: TRBJ1-2
v_gene: TRBV28
CDR3nt: TGTGCCAGCAGTTTACCGGGGGGCGGACGCTACACCTTC
CDR3aa: CASSLPGGGRYTF

abundance: few
d_gene: NA
j_gene: TRBJ1-5
v_gene: TRBV15
CDR3nt: TGTGCCACCAGCAGAGACAGGGGCAATCAGCCCCAGCATTTT
CDR3aa: CATSRDRGNQPQHF

abundance: NA
d_gene: NA
j_gene: TRBJ1-1
v_gene: TRBV20-1
CDR3nt: TGCAGTGCTAGTAGGCCGAACACTGAAGCTTTCTTT
CDR3aa: CSASRPNTEAFF

abundance: NA
d_gene: TRBD1
j_gene: TRBJ1-1
v_gene: TRBV6-5
CDR3nt: TGTGCCAGCAGATCAACAGGGGGAACTGAAGCTTTCTTT
CDR3aa: CASRSTGGTEAFF

abundance: NA
d_gene: NA
j_gene: TRBJ1-1
v_gene: TRBV27
CDR3nt: TGTGCCAGCAGGCCCGGAGGGAGAGAGACTGAAGCTTTCTTT
CDR3aa: CASRPGGRETEAFF

abundance: NA
d_gene: NA
j_gene: TRBJ2-2
v_gene: TRBV7-8
CDR3nt: TGTGCCAGCAGCTTACCAGGGGCGTATGCCGGGGAGCTGTTTTTT
CDR3aa: CASSLPGAYAGELFF

abundance: once
d_gene: NA
j_gene: TRBJ2-7
v_gene: TRBV10-3
CDR3nt: TGTGCCATCCTAAACCAGGGAAGCAACGAGCAGTACTTC
CDR3aa: CAILNQGSNEQYF

abundance: NA
d_gene: NA
j_gene: TRBJ1-1
v_gene: TRBV5-4
CDR3nt: TGTGCCAGCAGCTTGGGGGACCCTGTTGAAGCTTTCTTT
CDR3aa: CASSLGDPVEAFF

abundance: NA
d_gene: NA
j_gene: TRBJ1-6
v_gene: TRBV6-1
CDR3nt: TGTGCCAGCAGTGAACAGGGCAATTCACCCCTCCACTTT
CDR3aa: CASSEQGNSPLHF

abundance: NA
d_gene: NA
j_gene: TRBJ2-1
v_gene: TRBV7-9
CDR3nt: TGTGCCAGCAGCTTGGTTCCCCTCAATGAGCAGTTCTTC
CDR3aa: CASSLVPLNEQFF

abundance: NA
d_gene: NA
j_gene: TRBJ1-1
v_gene: TRBV12-3/TRBV12-4
CDR3nt: TGTGCCAGCAGTCCCAGGGCGAACACTGAAGCTTTCTTT
CDR3aa: CASSPRANTEAFF

abundance: NA
d_gene: NA
j_gene: TRBJ2-3
v_gene: TRBV19
CDR3nt: TGTGCCAGTAGTTCCATACCAGATACGCAGTATTTT
CDR3aa: CASSSIPDTQYF

abundance: NA
d_gene: NA
j_gene: TRBJ2-1
v_gene: TRBV18
CDR3nt: TGTGCCAGCTCACCACCTACCTCGTTCAATGAGCAGTTCTTC
CDR3aa: CASSPPTSFNEQFF

abundance: NA
d_gene: NA
j_gene: TRBJ1-6
v_gene: TRBV2
CDR3nt: TGTGCCAGCAGTATTCGTAAGGGCGGGGGTTCACCCCTCCACTTT
CDR3aa: CASSIRKGGGSPLHF

abundance: NA
d_gene: NA
j_gene: TRBJ2-1
v_gene: TRBV18
CDR3nt: TGTGCCAGCTCACCCGGGTCCAATGAGCAGTTCTTC
CDR3aa: CASSPGSNEQFF

abundance: NA
d_gene: TRBD1
j_gene: TRBJ2-7
v_gene: TRBV30
CDR3nt: TGTGCCTGGAGTATGACAGGGGTCTACGAGCAGTACTTC
CDR3aa: CAWSMTGVYEQYF

abundance: NA
d_gene: NA
j_gene: TRBJ2-5
v_gene: TRBV10-3
CDR3nt: TGTGCCATCAGTGAATCAGTTGCCAGGCCGGGGGAGACCCAGTACTTC
CDR3aa: CAISESVARPGETQYF

abundance: NA
d_gene: TRBD2
j_gene: TRBJ2-3
v_gene: TRBV5-6
CDR3nt: TGTGCCAGCAGCTCGCTACTAGCGGGGGGGGATACGCAGTATTTT
CDR3aa: CASSSLLAGGDTQYF

abundance: NA
d_gene: NA
j_gene: TRBJ2-3
v_gene: TRBV5-1
CDR3nt: TGCGCCAGCAGCTTTAGGGTCACAGATACGCAGTATTTT
CDR3aa: CASSFRVTDTQYF

abundance: NA
d_gene: NA
j_gene: TRBJ2-5
v_gene: TRBV15
CDR3nt: TGTGCCACCAGCAGAGAGGTGGGAGAGACCCAGTACTTC
CDR3aa: CATSREVGETQYF

abundance: NA
d_gene: TRBD1
j_gene: TRBJ2-7
v_gene: TRBV28
CDR3nt: TGTGCCAGCAGTTTTTTCAACTTAAGGTCCGTGACAGGGAAAAACGAGCAGTACTTC
CDR3aa: CASSFFNLRSVTGKNEQYF

abundance: NA
d_gene: NA
j_gene: TRBJ2-3
v_gene: TRBV7-9
CDR3nt: TGTGCCAGCAGCTTATTTGGCTTGGCCCGAAGGGAAGATACGCAGTATTTT
CDR3aa: CASSLFGLARREDTQYF

abundance: NA
d_gene: NA
j_gene: TRBJ1-6
v_gene: TRBV29-1
CDR3nt: TGCAGCGTTGTGTTGGCAGGGACAACCTCACCCCTCCACTTT
CDR3aa: CSVVLAGTTSPLHF

abundance: NA
d_gene: NA
j_gene: TRBJ1-4
v_gene: TRBV5-1
CDR3nt: TGCGCCAGCAGCCCCCCCGCCTCGGGGGAACGGGAAAAACTGTTTTTT
CDR3aa: CASSPPASGEREKLFF

abundance: few
d_gene: NA
j_gene: TRBJ1-1
v_gene: TRBV27
CDR3nt: TGTGCCAGCAGTCCCTCTTCCTGGGCTAGGAACACTGAAGCTTTCTTT
CDR3aa: CASSPSSWARNTEAFF

abundance: NA
d_gene: NA
j_gene: TRBJ2-5
v_gene: TRBV12-5
CDR3nt: TGTGCTAGTGGCCACTCGCTCCGGGAGACCCAGTACTTC
CDR3aa: CASGHSLRETQYF

abundance: NA
d_gene: NA
j_gene: TRBJ1-5
v_gene: TRBV28
CDR3nt: TGTGCCAGCAGGGGGGCGAATCAGCCCCAGCATTTT
CDR3aa: CASRGANQPQHF

abundance: NA
d_gene: NA
j_gene: TRBJ1-1
v_gene: TRBV5-1
CDR3nt: TGCGCCAGCAGCGGGGTTCTGAACACTGAAGCTTTCTTT
CDR3aa: CASSGVLNTEAFF

abundance: NA
d_gene: NA
j_gene: TRBJ1-4
v_gene: TRBV19
CDR3nt: TGTGCCAGTAGACTCACCGGGACGGAGAATGAAAAACTGTTTTTT
CDR3aa: CASRLTGTENEKLFF